This T cell receptor (beta chain) was recorded in a study of T cell changes during pregnancy in multiple sclerosis. The CDR3 extends over 14 amino acids. Per germline, CDR1 SGHRS and CDR2 YFSETQ. After removal of 3 bases from V and 3 bases from J, the junction contained 1 base not matched to a gene. TCRdb keeps only in-frame clones here, not all; method: immunoSEQ multiplex PCR. The table shows 65,000 to 80,000 clones, with around nine tenths occurring only once. V is TRBV5-1 and J is TRBJ1-2; TRBD1 matches at 11 bases. Sample: CD4+ T cells from peripheral blood mononuclear cells, taken before pregnancy. The receptor was derived from a female donor with multiple sclerosis, enrolled in a pregnancy study. The DNA for the CDR3 is TGCGCCAGCAGCTCGGGACAGGGGGACTATGGCTACACCTTC. Translating it yields CASSSGQGDYGYTF. Based on the CDR3 plus reference TRBV5-1 and TRBJ1-2, the full variable domain is KAGVTQTPRYLIKTRGQQVTLSCSPISGHRSVSWYQQTPGQGLQFLFEYFSETQRNKGNFPGRFSGRQFSNSRSEMNVSTLELGDSALYLCASSSGQGDYGYTFGSGTRLTVV.